This is a list of T cell receptor beta chains from one sample in a study of beta chain features in type 1 diabetes. Profiling relied on immunoSEQ multiplex PCR, and the TCRdb table lists in-frame clones only, not all of them. This table has just over 450,000 clones, roughly 30% appearing once. Source material: naive CD4+ T cells from blood. All receptors come from a man younger than 30 in good health. Both conserved end residues are part of each CDR3. D genes are given only for firm matches. Size is stated for part of the rows, as once, few or many counts, or as a class when the clone is expanded.

>TRBJ2-2|NA|TRBV10-3|few
TGTGCCATCCGAGATGGGCAGCATAACACCGGGGAGCTGTTTTTT
CAIRDGQHNTGELFF
>TRBJ2-1|TRBD2|TRBV9|NA
TGTGCCAGCAGCTCGGGACTAGCGGGAAGCAATGAGCAGTTCTTC
CASSSGLAGSNEQFF
>TRBJ2-2|NA|TRBV29-1|NA
TGCAGCGCCTCCGTGGGCACGAACACCGGGGAGCTGTTTTTT
CSASVGTNTGELFF
>TRBJ2-7|NA|TRBV28|NA
TGTGCCAGCAGTTTAGCTCCCTACGAGCAGTACTTC
CASSLAPYEQYF
>TRBJ2-5|NA|TRBV5-6|NA
TGTGCCAGCAGCACGGGACTGATACAAGAGACCCAGTACTTC
CASSTGLIQETQYF
>TRBJ2-3|TRBD2|TRBV29-1|NA
TGCAGCGTTTCTAGCGGATCAGATACGCAGTATTTT
CSVSSGSDTQYF
>TRBJ1-2|NA|TRBV7-2|few
TGTGCCAGCAGCCCTGGGGGAGGAGGCTATGGCTACACCTTC
CASSPGGGGYGYTF
>TRBJ2-1|TRBD2|TRBV29-1|few
TGCAGCGTGGATAGGACTAGCGGGAGGAGCGACGATGAGCAGTTCTTC
CSVDRTSGRSDDEQFF
>TRBJ2-1|TRBD2|TRBV7-2|few
TGTGCCAGCAGCCCCACTAGCGGGAGCTCCTACAATGAGCAGTTCTTC
CASSPTSGSSYNEQFF
>TRBJ2-5|NA|TRBV30|NA
TGTGCCTGGAGTAGGCAGGGCCCGTACCAAGAGACCCAGTACTTC
CAWSRQGPYQETQYF
>TRBJ2-7|NA|TRBV30|NA
TGTGCCTGGAGTCCCGGAAGGCGCAGGAGAGTCTACGAGCAGTACTTC
CAWSPGRRRRVYEQYF
>TRBJ2-5|NA|TRBV18|NA
TGTGCCAGCTCACGAGAGACCCAGTACTTC
CASSRETQYF
>TRBJ2-7|NA|TRBV7-2|NA
TGTGCCAGCAGCTTAGCAGGCATCTACGAGCAGTACTTC
CASSLAGIYEQYF
>TRBJ2-5|NA|TRBV5-1|few
TGCGCCAGCAGCGACTCTGGGACCCAGTACTTC
CASSDSGTQYF
>TRBJ2-2|NA|TRBV30|few
TGTGCCTGGAACCTCCTAGGGGCCGGGGAGCTGTTTTTT
CAWNLLGAGELFF
>TRBJ2-3|TRBD1|TRBV15|NA
TGTGCCACCGGGACAGTAAACACAGATACGCAGTATTTT
CATGTVNTDTQYF
>TRBJ2-3|TRBD2|TRBV4-3|NA
TGCGCCAGCAGCCAAGAGGCTAGCGGGGTAAATACGCAGTATTTT
CASSQEASGVNTQYF
>TRBJ1-2|NA|TRBV7-2|NA
TGTGCCAGCAGCCCCGGGACACAACCTAACTATGGCTACACCTTC
CASSPGTQPNYGYTF
>TRBJ2-7|NA|TRBV2|NA
TGTGCCAGCAGTCTCCGACAAGAGCAGTACTTC
CASSLRQEQYF
>TRBJ2-1|TRBD2|TRBV29-1|NA
TGCAGCGCACTAGCGGGGCGGTGGTTCTTC
CSALAGRWFF
>TRBJ2-1|TRBD2|TRBV10-3|NA
TGTGCCATCAGTGCCGGGACTAGAGACTACAATGAGCAGTTCTTC
CAISAGTRDYNEQFF
>TRBJ2-3|NA|TRBV20-1|few
TGCAGTGCGGCCCCGGGTTATACGCAGTATTTT
CSAAPGYTQYF
>TRBJ2-2|NA|TRBV5-1|once
TGCGCCAGCAGCTTGGGCGCCAGCTCGTCCAACACCGGGGAGCTGTTTTTT
CASSLGASSSNTGELFF
>TRBJ2-1|NA|TRBV25-1|NA
TGTGCCAGTACTGCCGGGGCCTCCTACAATGAGCAGTTCTTC
CASTAGASYNEQFF
>TRBJ2-1|NA|TRBV14|NA
TGTGCCAGCAGCCAAGGGTTCTGGCCTCCAGACAATGAGCAGTTCTTC
CASSQGFWPPDNEQFF
>TRBJ2-1|NA|TRBV9|NA
TGTGCCAGCAGCGCACAATCTCAATCTCAGGGGAATGAGCAGTTCTTC
CASSAQSQSQGNEQFF
>TRBJ1-1|NA|TRBV30|NA
TGTGCCTGGAGCATCAGGGGTAACACTGAAGCTTTCTTT
CAWSIRGNTEAFF
>TRBJ2-3|TRBD2|TRBV9|NA
TGTGCCAGCAGCCCCCTCGGGACTAGCAGAGATACGCAGTATTTT
CASSPLGTSRDTQYF
>TRBJ2-6|NA|TRBV19|NA
TGTGCCAGTAGTGGAGTACAGACCGGGGCCAACGTCCTGACTTTC
CASSGVQTGANVLTF
>TRBJ2-5|NA|TRBV6-5|NA
TGTGCCAGCAGTCGTCGGGATGAGACCCAGTACTTC
CASSRRDETQYF
>TRBJ2-5|NA|TRBV7-8|few
TGTGCCAGCAGCGCTCAAGAGACCCAGTACTTC
CASSAQETQYF
>TRBJ1-1|NA|TRBV12-2|NA
TGTGCAAGTCGCTTAGCACAGGGGGCTGGAATGAACACTGAAGCTTTCTTT
CASRLAQGAGMNTEAFF
>TRBJ1-4|NA|TRBV30|once
TGTGCCTGGAGTGGTTGGGAACCTAATGAAAAACTGTTTTTT
CAWSGWEPNEKLFF
>TRBJ1-1|NA|TRBV28|few
TGTGCCAGCACTCCACTCAGGAACACTGAAGCTTTCTTT
CASTPLRNTEAFF
>TRBJ2-7|NA|TRBV4-1|few
TGCGCCAGCAGCCCATACCCAAACTACGAGCAGTACTTC
CASSPYPNYEQYF
>TRBJ2-4|NA|TRBV5-1|NA
TGCGCCAGCAGCTTGGACAGCACTAACATTCAGTACTTC
CASSLDSTNIQYF
>TRBJ2-3|NA|TRBV14|NA
TGTGCCAGCAGCCAATGGGCGGCTAGCACAGATACGCAGTATTTT
CASSQWAASTDTQYF
>TRBJ2-7|NA|TRBV6-5|few
TGTGCCAGCAGTTCCAGACAGGTCGTTACCTACGAGCAGTACTTC
CASSSRQVVTYEQYF
>TRBJ2-1|TRBD2|TRBV30|few
TGTGCCTGGAAGCCCCGGCTAGCGGGACCTAGTGAGCAGTTCTTC
CAWKPRLAGPSEQFF
>TRBJ2-1|TRBD2|TRBV28|few
TGTGCCAGCAGTTTCTCGTTTTCAGCGGGAGGCATGAATGAGCAGTTCTTC
CASSFSFSAGGMNEQFF
>TRBJ2-1|TRBD1|TRBV15|once
TGTGCCACCAGACAGGGGGAGTGGCAGTTCTTC
CATRQGEWQFF